Following are 20 T cell receptor beta chains from one sample sequenced in a study of neurological immune-mediated disorders. Via MiXCR, TCRdb re-called the 5' RACE reads, giving one row per CDR3 protein. Of about 59,000 distinct CDR3 sequences in the sample, approximately 11% were seen once. Sequencing was done on a sample of PBMCs. The receptors were sampled from a woman aged 55-75 years with HTLV-1-associated myelopathy (HAM/TSP).

Concerning this clonotype itself: A much larger clone lies one base from this, so it may be a read error. The V call is TRBV5-1, the J call TRBJ2-2; D unresolved. This CDR3 contains 14 residues. Germline V gene lookup returns CDR1 SGHRS and CDR2 YFSETQ. The V end was cut by 1 base, the J end by 3 bases, with 7 bases between. CDR3 loop: CASSLSSDTGELFF. The DNA for the CDR3 is TGCGCCAGCAGCTTGAGCAGCGACACCGGGGAGCTGTTTTTT.

This clonotype was picked up a small number of times. The chain is built from TRBV10-3 and TRBJ1-3; no clear D. The germline gives CDR1 ENHRY, CDR2 SYGVKD. Deletions cut 4 bases from V and 4 bases from J, with 2 bases between. This CDR3 is 11 amino acids long. CDR3 in amino acids: CAISVGNTIYF. Here the CDR3 DNA reads TGTGCCATCAGTGTGGGAAACACCATATATTTT.

The sample holds many counts of this clonotype. This sequence joins TRBV11-2 and TRBJ2-2; possible D gene TRBD2, 6 bases. Trimming pared 3 bases from V and 5 bases from J, leaving 13 bases between. CDR3 length: 15 amino acids. From germline, CDR1 is SGHAT and CDR2 FQNNGV. The chain's CDR3 is CASSLEPGRTGELFF. The CDR3 DNA reads as TGTGCCAGCAGCTTGGAGCCAGGGAGGACCGGGGAGCTGTTTTTT.

This clonotype has a count of ten or more. V gene TRBV20-1 combines with J gene TRBJ2-1; possibly TRBD2 for D (7 bases). Per the germline V gene, CDR1 is DFQATT and CDR2 is SNEGSKA (reference sequence). The V end lost 1 base, the J end lost 4 bases, and 17 bases lay between the germline ends. The CDR3 is made up of 16 amino acids. The CDR3 loop reads CSARGSGGGGYNEQFF. DNA of the CDR3: TGCAGTGCTAGAGGGTCTGGGGGAGGGGGATACAATGAGCAGTTCTTC.

This clonotype was detected many times. The CDR3 coding sequence is TGTGCCAGCAGCCCTCGCGGACAGGGCTACGAGCAGTACTTC. Protein product: CASSPRGQGYEQYF. The chain links TRBV11-2 to TRBJ2-7; 8 bases align to TRBD1. Per germline, CDR1 SGHAT and CDR2 FQNNGV. The CDR3 extends over 14 amino acids. Germline trimming cut 5 bases from V and 3 bases from J; bases unmatched to any gene: 6.

This clonotype was counted at least ten times. The chain combines TRBV18 with TRBJ2-1, with D possibly being TRBD1 (5 bases). V dropped 2 bases and J dropped 2 bases, with 7 bases sitting between them. CDR3 length: 14 amino acids. Germline loops: CDR1 KGHSH, CDR2 LQKENI. CDR3 in DNA: TGTGCCAGCTCACCAACCAGGGCCTACAATGAGCAGTTCTTC. It codes for CASSPTRAYNEQFF. Variable domain in full (rest from reference TRBV18 and TRBJ2-1): NAGVMQNPRHLVRRRGQEARLRCSPMKGHSHVYWYRQLPEEGLKFMVYLQKENIIDESGMPKERFSAEFPKEGPSILRIQQVVRGDSAAYFCASSPTRAYNEQFFGPGTRLTVL.

This clonotype was recorded at least ten times. The chain carries TRBV11-2 and TRBJ2-3; a possible D gene is TRBD2 (6 bases). Germline V gene data show CDR1 as SGHAT and CDR2 as FQNNGV. Trimming pared 5 bases from V and 6 bases from J, leaving 15 bases between. The CDR3 consists of 14 residues. The CDR3 region has the DNA TGTGCCAGCAGCGCCGGGGCACGGGGGGATACGCAGTATTTT. This codes for CASSAGARGDTQYF.

This clonotype was detected many times. The CDR3 coding sequence is TGTGCCATCAACGCGGGACAGGGGGGTATGACAGATACGCAGTATTTT. The encoded protein is CAINAGQGGMTDTQYF. The chain couples TRBV10-3 to TRBJ2-3, with 11 bases fitting TRBD1. The J segment lost 3 bases and the V segment lost 7 bases, leaving 9 bases of the junction unmatched. The germline gives CDR1 ENHRY, CDR2 SYGVKD. The CDR3 runs to 16 residues.

This clonotype was recorded at least ten times. The genes are TRBV4-1 and TRBJ1-4; TRBD1 aligns across 10 bases. V lost 1 base and J lost 2; bases outside the gene matches: 1. The length of the CDR3 is 16 residues. The germline V gene has CDR1 MGHRA and CDR2 YSYEKL. The CDR3 DNA is TGCGCCAGCAGCCAAGGACAGGGGGCGACTAATGAAAAACTGTTTTTT. This encodes CASSQGQGATNEKLFF.

This clonotype was seen at least ten times. This chain links TRBV20-1 with TRBJ2-7; a possible D gene is TRBD2 (5 bases). The V end lost 3 bases, the J end lost 0 bases, and 18 bases lay between the germline ends. The CDR3 extends over 16 amino acids. The germline gives CDR1 DFQATT, CDR2 SNEGSKA (reference sequence). The CDR3 nucleotides are TGCAGTGCTAGGGGCCGTGGGTCGGGGATCTCCTACGAGCAGTACTTC. Encoded protein: CSARGRGSGISYEQYF.

This clonotype came up many times. The rearrangement uses TRBV7-9 and TRBJ2-5; 8 bases map to TRBD1. The CDR3 has 15 amino acids. The V segment lost 1 base and the J segment 4 bases; nucleotides outside the gene matches: 5. CDR1 SEHNR and CDR2 FQNEAQ come from the germline V gene (reference sequence). The CDR3 is CASSLGEDRGETQYF. In DNA form, the CDR3 reads TGTGCCAGCAGCTTAGGAGAAGACAGGGGAGAGACCCAGTACTTC.

The sample holds many counts of this clonotype. This chain joins TRBV6-1 and TRBJ2-7, with D maybe TRBD1 (6 bases). The CDR3 runs 15 residues. CDR1 and CDR2 from the germline V gene are MNHNS and SASEGT. Trimming stripped 6 bases from V and 1 base from J, with 16 bases between. The CDR3 region has the DNA TGTGCCAGCAGAGTACAGGGAAGGGGGTCCTACGAGCAGTACTTC. This translates into CASRVQGRGSYEQYF.

This clonotype was recorded at least ten times. This chain links TRBV9 with TRBJ2-3; no clear D gene. Germline V gene lookup returns CDR1 SGDLS and CDR2 YYNGEE. This CDR3 is 14 amino acids long. V lost 3 bases, J lost 3 bases, and 11 bases lay in between. The CDR3 sequence: CASSEGVGTDTQYF. In DNA form, the CDR3 reads TGTGCCAGCAGCGAGGGTGTGGGAACAGATACGCAGTATTTT. Full variable domain (remainder filled in from reference TRBV9 and TRBJ2-3): DSGVTQTPKHLITATGQRVTLRCSPRSGDLSVYWYQQSLDQGLQFLIQYYNGEERAKGNILERFSAQQFPDLHSELNLSSLELGDSALYFCASSEGVGTDTQYFGPGTRLTVL.

This clonotype was seen many times. The junction differs from germline at one of its ends, possibly a read error. The V call is TRBV4-1, the J call TRBJ2-1; D is ambiguous. Germline loops: CDR1 MGHRA, CDR2 YSYEKL. This CDR3 region has 16 residues. CDR3 loop: CASSQVNLVVYDEQFF. CDR3 DNA sequence: TGCGCCAGCAGCCAAGTGAACCTAGTGGTCTACGATGAGCAGTTCTTC.

Points on this clonotype: A much larger clone sits a single nucleotide away, making a read error possible. This chain uses TRBV20-1 with TRBJ2-3; maybe TRBD1 (7 bases). This CDR3 is built from 12 residues. In germline, CDR1 is DFQATT, CDR2 SNEGSKA (reference sequence). In DNA, the CDR3 is TGCATCGGAGGGGGCGGCACAGATACGCAGTATTTT. This translates into CIGGGGTDTQYF.

This clonotype has a count of ten or more. This sequence joins TRBV7-3 and TRBJ2-1, with D possibly being TRBD2 (6 bases). The CDR3 runs to 14 residues. Germline CDR1 and CDR2: SGHTA and FQGTGA. The germline V and J ends were trimmed by 2 bases and 7 bases, with 12 bases remaining between them. CDR3 protein: CASSLVGSGNEQFF. CDR3 in DNA: TGTGCCAGCAGCTTAGTGGGTAGCGGTAATGAGCAGTTCTTC.

As concerns this clonotype: Given a much more abundant clone one base away, this may be a read error. The chain uses TRBV7-6 and TRBJ2-1; TRBD2 is a possible D gene (5 bases). From germline, CDR1 is SGHVS and CDR2 FNYEAQ. The length of the CDR3 is 17 residues. The CDR3 loop reads CANSLLPDGLLYNEQFF. The CDR3 DNA reads TGTGCCAACAGCTTACTACCGGACGGACTTTTATACAATGAGCAGTTCTTC.

This clonotype has a count of ten or more. The chain recombines TRBV28 with TRBJ2-5; 9 bases align to TRBD2. V dropped 3 bases and J dropped 7; count of bases not matched to a gene: 9. Germline CDR1 and CDR2: MDHEN and SYDVKM. The CDR3 runs to 15 residues. The CDR3 DNA is TGTGCCAGCAGTTTTCCTAGCGGGACATCAGTGACCCAGTACTTC. Translated: CASSFPSGTSVTQYF.

This clonotype was observed many times. The rearrangement joins TRBV7-9 to TRBJ2-1; a possible D gene is TRBD2 (8 bases). Trimming pared 8 bases from V and 5 bases from J, leaving 22 bases between. This CDR3 is built from 16 residues. Germline CDR1 and CDR2: SEHNR and FQNEAQ (reference sequence). CDR3 DNA sequence: TGTGCCAGCCGTACGGGGGGGACAGCGGACGACAATGAGCAGTTCTTC. It codes for CASRTGGTADDNEQFF.

This clonotype was observed a few times. The chain combines TRBV29-1 with TRBJ2-7; no reliable D call. Trimming pared 3 bases from V and 2 bases from J, leaving 11 bases between. CDR3 length: 13 residues. From germline, CDR1 is SQVTM and CDR2 ANQGSEA. The CDR3 DNA follows: TGCAGCGTTGAGGGTGGCGAAACCTACGAGCAGTACTTC. Amino acids: CSVEGGETYEQYF.